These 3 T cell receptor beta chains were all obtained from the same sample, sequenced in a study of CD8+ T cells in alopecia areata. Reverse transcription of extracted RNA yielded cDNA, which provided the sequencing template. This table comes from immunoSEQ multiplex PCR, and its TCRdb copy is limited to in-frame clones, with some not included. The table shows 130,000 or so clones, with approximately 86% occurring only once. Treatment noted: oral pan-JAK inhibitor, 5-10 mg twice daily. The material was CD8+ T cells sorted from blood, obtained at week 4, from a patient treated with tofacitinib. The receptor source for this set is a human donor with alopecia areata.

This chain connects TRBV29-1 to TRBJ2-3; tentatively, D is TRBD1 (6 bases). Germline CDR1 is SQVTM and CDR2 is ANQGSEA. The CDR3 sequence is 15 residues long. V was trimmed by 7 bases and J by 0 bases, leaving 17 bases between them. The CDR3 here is CSAAGDRFSTDTQYF. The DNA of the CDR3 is TGCAGCGCAGCAGGAGACAGGTTCAGCACAGATACGCAGTATTTT.

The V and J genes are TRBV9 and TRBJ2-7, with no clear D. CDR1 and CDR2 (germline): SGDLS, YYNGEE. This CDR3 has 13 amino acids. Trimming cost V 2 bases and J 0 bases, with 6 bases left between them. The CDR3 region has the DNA TGTGCCAGCAGCGTTGACATCTCCTACGAGCAGTACTTC. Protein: CASSVDISYEQYF.

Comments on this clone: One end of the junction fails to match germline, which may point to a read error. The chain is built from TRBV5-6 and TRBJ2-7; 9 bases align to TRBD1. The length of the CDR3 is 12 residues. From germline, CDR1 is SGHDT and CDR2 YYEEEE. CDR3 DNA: TGTGCCAGCAGCTTGACCTACGGGACAGGGCACTTC. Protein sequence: CASSLTYGTGHF.